This T cell receptor (beta chain) stems from a study of neoadjuvant anti-PD-1 for oral cavity cancer. In the study overall: Patients without progression got a fourth dose around day 43. The study, taken as a whole, reports: Post-nivolumab, blood T cell clonality was significantly elevated in non-responders.

Blood libraries mostly used roughly 520 ng genomic DNA, six replicates each. The method was immunoSEQ multiplex PCR; TCRdb's version includes in-frame clones alone and lacks a portion of them. The sample lists some 14,000 clones, over 55% occurring once. The table lists this clone with a few counts. Its specificity is not known. The CDR3 runs 15 residues. The V end lost 4 bases, the J end lost 1 base, and 11 bases lay between the germline ends. Germline CDR1 reads SGHRS; CDR2 reads YFSETQ. No culture or expansion preceded analysis of these blood cells. Material: PBMCs, obtained before nivolumab (anti-PD-1) treatment. The chain recombines TRBV5-1 with TRBJ2-2, with D possibly being TRBD2 (6 bases). This clonotype was sampled from a person aged 35 to 85 with oral cavity squamous cell carcinoma. The CDR3: CASSPSSVNTGELFF. CDR3 sequence (DNA): TGCGCCAGCAGCCCCTCTAGCGTGAACACCGGGGAGCTGTTTTTT.